What follows describes a single T cell receptor (beta chain). Antigen unknown. Germline V lookup: CDR1 LNHDA, CDR2 SQIVND (reference sequence). The germline V and J ends were trimmed by 8 bases and 6 bases, with 18 bases remaining between them. The CDR3 extends over 14 amino acids. The sample comes from a study of shared clonotypes between healthy human individuals. General study points: A generally larger estimated richness was seen in naive subsets than in memory subsets. The naive CD4 repertoires of a few donors were compared, and approximately 5.3% of clonotypes were shared.

Deep-level settings were used for running the assay. Methods used by the authors: Junction-only immunoSEQ sequences carried no quality scores, so filtering differed. Produced via immunoSEQ multiplex PCR; TCRdb's table is partial and in-frame only. The DNA gave D and trimming, while V, J and clone size come from that table. The data show some 2.1 million clones, with roughly 94% seen just once and under 0.15% held by the top ten. V usage is TRBV19 and J usage is TRBJ2-3; either TRBD1 or TRBD2 may supply D (6 bases each). The sequence derives from a man between 18 and 35 years old in good health. Sequencing was performed on naive CD4+ T cells sorted from blood. Regarding subset: CD45RA+ positively selected. In DNA form, the CDR3 reads TGTGCCAGTCGGCAACAGGGAGGTCTGGATACGCAGTATTTT. The encoded protein is CASRQQGGLDTQYF. The whole variable domain, remainder taken from reference TRBV19 and TRBJ2-3, is DGGITQSPKYLFRKEGQNVTLSCEQNLNHDAMYWYRQDPGQGLRLIYYSQIVNDFQKGDIAEGYSVSREKKESFPLTVTSAQKNPTAFYLCASRQQGGLDTQYFGPGTRLTVL.